This is a list of T cell receptor beta chains from one sample in a study of CXCR3-negative and CXCR3-positive naive CD8 T cells. Using the 5' RACE reads, TCRdb records one entry per CDR3 protein without DNA. Its table lists about 24,000 distinct CDR3 sequences. The sequenced material came from naive CXCR3- CD8+ T cells from blood. These receptors all stem from a human donor in good health. Some clones in this sample may be carry-over from other donors' samples. The CDR3 runs from the conserved cysteine through the conserved F or W. Clone size is not always given. Where it is, it says once, few, many or a class for expanded clones.

j_call: TRBJ2-7; cdr3_length: 14; clone_size: -; v_call: TRBV7-9; cdr3_aa: CASSIGQTDYEQYF
j_call: TRBJ2-1; cdr3_length: 14; clone_size: -; v_call: TRBV28; cdr3_aa: CASSMADTYNEQFF
j_call: TRBJ2-7; cdr3_length: 12; clone_size: -; v_call: TRBV29-1; cdr3_aa: CSVGTATYEQYF
j_call: TRBJ1-1; cdr3_length: 14; clone_size: -; v_call: TRBV30; cdr3_aa: CAWRTGIMNTEAFF
j_call: TRBJ1-1; cdr3_length: 13; clone_size: -; v_call: TRBV29-1; cdr3_aa: CSVLTFSATEAFF
j_call: TRBJ1-1; cdr3_length: 12; clone_size: -; v_call: TRBV12-3/TRBV12-4; cdr3_aa: CASSRINRGIFF
j_call: TRBJ2-6; cdr3_length: 15; clone_size: -; v_call: TRBV25-1; cdr3_aa: CASSPPGSGANVLTF
j_call: TRBJ2-1; cdr3_length: 15; clone_size: -; v_call: TRBV20-1; cdr3_aa: CSARGIPDRGIEQFF
j_call: TRBJ2-3; cdr3_length: 12; clone_size: -; v_call: TRBV28; cdr3_aa: CASSLIGYTQYF
j_call: TRBJ1-1; cdr3_length: 17; clone_size: medium-sized; v_call: TRBV4-1; cdr3_aa: CASSQDRAEDMNTEAFF
j_call: TRBJ2-1; cdr3_length: 15; clone_size: -; v_call: TRBV14; cdr3_aa: CASSHAGITHNEQFF
j_call: TRBJ2-1; cdr3_length: 15; clone_size: -; v_call: TRBV7-9; cdr3_aa: CASSLGGQDLNEQFF
j_call: TRBJ2-7; cdr3_length: 16; clone_size: -; v_call: TRBV5-1; cdr3_aa: CASSVGEGRWTYEQYF
j_call: TRBJ2-2; cdr3_length: 17; clone_size: -; v_call: TRBV5-1; cdr3_aa: CASSSGTSGEFAGELFF
j_call: TRBJ2-7; cdr3_length: 15; clone_size: -; v_call: TRBV28; cdr3_aa: CASSSFRVLYYEQYF
j_call: TRBJ2-1; cdr3_length: 13; clone_size: -; v_call: TRBV29-1; cdr3_aa: CSVVLWSYNEQFF
j_call: TRBJ2-7; cdr3_length: 11; clone_size: -; v_call: TRBV29-1; cdr3_aa: CSVEWGYEQYF
j_call: TRBJ2-7; cdr3_length: 15; clone_size: -; v_call: TRBV4-1; cdr3_aa: CASSPQTATSYEQYF